Listed below are T cell receptor beta chains from one sample, sequenced in a study of shared clonotypes between healthy human individuals. Clones were sequenced by immunoSEQ multiplex PCR, and TCRdb holds only the in-frame ones, with some missing. In the table there are about 1,900,000 clones, less than 95% of which are singletons. Specimen: naive CD8+ T cells sorted from blood. The source is a man between 18 and 29 years old in good health. Both conserved end residues are trimmed from each CDR3.

TRBV7-8	TRBJ2-3	ASSLPFPGTGVWDTQY
TRBV7-3	TRBJ2-3	ASSRSGGTTDTQY
TRBV6-1	TRBJ2-7	ASSTAVSYEQY
TRBV2	TRBJ2-7	ASRSPYEQY
TRBV27	TRBJ2-7	ASSPQGAGGYFEQY
TRBV9	TRBJ2-7	ASSVEPGAHYEQY
TRBV4-1	TRBJ1-2	ASSTRQGSNYGYT
TRBV5-6	TRBJ2-7	ASSPGARYEQY
TRBV2	TRBJ2-7	ASSDVTSGIGEQY
TRBV7-9	TRBJ2-3	ASSSVLGGEGTDTQY
TRBV6-5	TRBJ1-1	ASSSQGPGTEAF
TRBV6-6	TRBJ2-7	ASSKWAPYEQY
TRBV9	TRBJ1-1	ASTSGQDTEAF
TRBV10-3	TRBJ1-2	AIGASGYT
TRBV4-1	TRBJ2-1	ASSQGTGLSYNEQF
TRBV5-6	TRBJ2-7	ASSLAGSYEQY
TRBV19	TRBJ2-2	ASSPLRDTYTGELF
TRBV9	TRBJ2-7	ASSASQVSYEQY
TRBV7-9	TRBJ2-7	ASSQDHGTGFYEQY
TRBV28	TRBJ2-5	ASIFRDSQETQY